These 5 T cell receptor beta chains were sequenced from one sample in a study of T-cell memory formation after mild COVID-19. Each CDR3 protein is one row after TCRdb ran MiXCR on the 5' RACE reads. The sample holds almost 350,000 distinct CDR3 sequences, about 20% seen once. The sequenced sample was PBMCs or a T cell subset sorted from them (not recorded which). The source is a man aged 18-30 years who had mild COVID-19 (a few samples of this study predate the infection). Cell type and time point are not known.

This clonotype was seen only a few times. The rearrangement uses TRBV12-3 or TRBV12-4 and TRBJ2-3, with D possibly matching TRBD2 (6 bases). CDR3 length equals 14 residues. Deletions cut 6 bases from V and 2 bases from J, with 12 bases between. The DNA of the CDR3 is TGTGCCAGCAGCGACGGGGGACTCACAGATACGCAGTATTTT. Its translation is CASSDGGLTDTQYF.

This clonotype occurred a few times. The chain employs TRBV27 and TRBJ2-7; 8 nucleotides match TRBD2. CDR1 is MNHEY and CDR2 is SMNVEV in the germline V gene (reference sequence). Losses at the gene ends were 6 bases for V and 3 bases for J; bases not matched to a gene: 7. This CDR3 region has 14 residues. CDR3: CASRGGTSVYEQYF. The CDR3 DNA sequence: TGTGCCAGCAGGGGGGGGACTAGTGTCTACGAGCAGTACTTC.

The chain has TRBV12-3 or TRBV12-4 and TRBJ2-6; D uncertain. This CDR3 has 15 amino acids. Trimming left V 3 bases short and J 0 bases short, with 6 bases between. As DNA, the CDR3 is TGTGCCAGCAGTTTGACCTACTCTGGGGCCAACGTCCTGACTTTC. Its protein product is CASSLTYSGANVLTF.

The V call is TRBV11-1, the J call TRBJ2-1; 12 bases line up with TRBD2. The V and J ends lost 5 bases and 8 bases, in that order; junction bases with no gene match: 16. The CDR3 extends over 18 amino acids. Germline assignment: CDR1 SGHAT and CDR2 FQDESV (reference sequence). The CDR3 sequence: CASSPEASSGGASDEQFF. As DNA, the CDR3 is TGTGCCAGCAGCCCCGAGGCGTCTAGCGGGGGGGCCTCAGATGAGCAGTTCTTC.

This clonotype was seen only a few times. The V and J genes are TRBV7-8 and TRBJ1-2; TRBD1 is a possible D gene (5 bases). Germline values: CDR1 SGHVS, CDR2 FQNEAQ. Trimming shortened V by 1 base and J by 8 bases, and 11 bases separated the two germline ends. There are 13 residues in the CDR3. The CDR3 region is CASSLGQGLGYTF. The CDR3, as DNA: TGTGCCAGCAGCTTAGGGCAGGGTTTGGGCTACACCTTC.